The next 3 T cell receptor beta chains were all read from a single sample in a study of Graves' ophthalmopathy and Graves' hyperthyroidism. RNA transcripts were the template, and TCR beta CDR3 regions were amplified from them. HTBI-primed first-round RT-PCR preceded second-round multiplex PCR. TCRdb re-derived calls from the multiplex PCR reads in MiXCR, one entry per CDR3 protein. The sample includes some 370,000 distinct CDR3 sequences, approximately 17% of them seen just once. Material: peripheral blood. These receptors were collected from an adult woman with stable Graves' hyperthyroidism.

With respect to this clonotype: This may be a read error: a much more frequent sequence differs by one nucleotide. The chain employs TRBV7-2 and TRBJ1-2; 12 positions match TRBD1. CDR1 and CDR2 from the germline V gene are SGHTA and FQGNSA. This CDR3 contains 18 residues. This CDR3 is CASSLAGGTGGLRDGDTF. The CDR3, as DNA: TGTGCCAGCAGCTTAGCTGGGGGGACAGGGGGCCTTCGTGATGGCGACACCTTC.

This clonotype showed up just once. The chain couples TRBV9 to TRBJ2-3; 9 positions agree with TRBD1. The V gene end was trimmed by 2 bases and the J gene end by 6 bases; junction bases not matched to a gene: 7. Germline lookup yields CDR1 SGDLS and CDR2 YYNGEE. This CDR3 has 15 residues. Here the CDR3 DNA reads TGTGCCAGCAGCGTTGCCCCGGGACAGGGTGATACGCAGTATTTT. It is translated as CASSVAPGQGDTQYF.

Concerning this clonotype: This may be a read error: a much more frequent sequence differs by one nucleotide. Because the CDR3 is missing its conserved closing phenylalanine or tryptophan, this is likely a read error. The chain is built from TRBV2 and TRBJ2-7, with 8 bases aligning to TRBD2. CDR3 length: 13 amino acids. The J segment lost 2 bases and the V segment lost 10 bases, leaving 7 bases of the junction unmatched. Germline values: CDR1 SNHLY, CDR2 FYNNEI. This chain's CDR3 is CAILLAEPYEQYY. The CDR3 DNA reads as TGTGCCATCCTACTAGCGGAGCCCTACGAGCAGTACTAC.